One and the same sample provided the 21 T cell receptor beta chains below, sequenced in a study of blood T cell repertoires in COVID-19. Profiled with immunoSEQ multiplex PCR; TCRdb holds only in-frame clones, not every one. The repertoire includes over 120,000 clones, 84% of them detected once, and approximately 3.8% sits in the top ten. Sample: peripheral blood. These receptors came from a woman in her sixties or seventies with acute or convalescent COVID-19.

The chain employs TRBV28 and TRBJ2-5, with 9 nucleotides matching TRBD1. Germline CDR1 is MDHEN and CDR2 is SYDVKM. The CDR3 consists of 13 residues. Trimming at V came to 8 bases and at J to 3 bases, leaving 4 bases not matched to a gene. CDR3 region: CASRDRDKETQYF. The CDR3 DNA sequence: TGTGCCAGCCGGGACAGGGATAAAGAGACCCAGTACTTC.

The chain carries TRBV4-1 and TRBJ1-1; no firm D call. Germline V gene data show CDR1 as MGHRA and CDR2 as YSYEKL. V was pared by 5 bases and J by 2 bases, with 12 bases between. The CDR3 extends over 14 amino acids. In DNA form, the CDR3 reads TGCGCCAGCAGCAAACCGGGATCTAACACTGAAGCTTTCTTT. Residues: CASSKPGSNTEAFF.

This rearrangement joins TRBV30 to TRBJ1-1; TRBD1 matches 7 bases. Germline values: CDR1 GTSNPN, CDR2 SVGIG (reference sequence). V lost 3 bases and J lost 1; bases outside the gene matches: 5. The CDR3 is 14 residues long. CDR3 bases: TGTGCCTGGAGCCCCCAGGGGGGGAACACTGAAGCTTTCTTT. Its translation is CAWSPQGGNTEAFF.

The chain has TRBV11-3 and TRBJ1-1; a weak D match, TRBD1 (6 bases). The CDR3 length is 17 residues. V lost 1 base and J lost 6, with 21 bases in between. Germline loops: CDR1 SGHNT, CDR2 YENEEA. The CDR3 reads CASSLGGGGRASAEAFF. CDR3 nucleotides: TGTGCCAGCAGCTTAGGCGGCGGGGGCAGGGCTAGCGCTGAAGCTTTCTTT.

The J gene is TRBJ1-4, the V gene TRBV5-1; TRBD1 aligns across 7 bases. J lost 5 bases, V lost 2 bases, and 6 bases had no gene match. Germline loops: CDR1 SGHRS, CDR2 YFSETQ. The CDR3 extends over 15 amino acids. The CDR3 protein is CASSLGDRPNEKLFF. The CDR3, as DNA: TGCGCCAGCAGCTTAGGGGACAGACCAAATGAAAAACTGTTTTTT.

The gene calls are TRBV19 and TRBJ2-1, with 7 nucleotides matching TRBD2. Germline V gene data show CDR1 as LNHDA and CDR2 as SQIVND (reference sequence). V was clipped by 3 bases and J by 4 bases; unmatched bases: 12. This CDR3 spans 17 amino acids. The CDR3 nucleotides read TGTGCCAGTAGTATTGGGGCTAGCGGCCGTACGTACAATGAGCAGTTCTTC. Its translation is CASSIGASGRTYNEQFF.

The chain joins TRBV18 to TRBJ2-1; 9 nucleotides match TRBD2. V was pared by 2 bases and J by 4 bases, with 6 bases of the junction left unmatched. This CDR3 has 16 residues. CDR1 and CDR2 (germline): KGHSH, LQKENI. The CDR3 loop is CASSPVRLAAYNEQFF. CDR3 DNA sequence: TGTGCCAGCTCACCAGTGAGACTAGCGGCTTACAATGAGCAGTTCTTC.

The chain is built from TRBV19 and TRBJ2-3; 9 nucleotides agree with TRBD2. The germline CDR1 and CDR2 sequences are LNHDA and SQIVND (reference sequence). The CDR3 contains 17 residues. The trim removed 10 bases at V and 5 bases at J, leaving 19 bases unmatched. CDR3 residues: CATAWGGRASGVDTQYF. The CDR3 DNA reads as TGTGCCACCGCCTGGGGCGGGAGGGCCTCGGGGGTAGATACGCAGTATTTT.

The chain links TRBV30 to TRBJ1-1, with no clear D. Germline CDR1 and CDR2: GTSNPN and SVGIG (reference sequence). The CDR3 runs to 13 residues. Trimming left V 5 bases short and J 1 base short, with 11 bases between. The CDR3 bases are TGTGCCTGGGGGCAGGCACAGAACACTGAAGCTTTCTTT. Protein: CAWGQAQNTEAFF.

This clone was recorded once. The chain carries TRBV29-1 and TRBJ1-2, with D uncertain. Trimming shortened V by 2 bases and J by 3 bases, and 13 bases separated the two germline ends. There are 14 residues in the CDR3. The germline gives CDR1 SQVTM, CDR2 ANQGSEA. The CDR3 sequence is CSVEPFGLHYGYTF. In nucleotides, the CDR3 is TGCAGCGTTGAACCCTTCGGGTTGCACTATGGCTACACCTTC.

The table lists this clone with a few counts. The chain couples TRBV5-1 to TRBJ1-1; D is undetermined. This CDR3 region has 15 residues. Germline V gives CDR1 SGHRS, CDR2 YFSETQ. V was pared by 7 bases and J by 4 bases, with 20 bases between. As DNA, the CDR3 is TGCGCCAGCTCGAGGGCCCCGGGGTATGCCACTGAAGCTTTCTTT. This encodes CASSRAPGYATEAFF.

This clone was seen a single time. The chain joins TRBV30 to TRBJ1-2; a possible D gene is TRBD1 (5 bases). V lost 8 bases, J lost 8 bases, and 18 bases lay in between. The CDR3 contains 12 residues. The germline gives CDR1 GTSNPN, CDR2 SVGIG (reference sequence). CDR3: CAGTGEWSGYTF. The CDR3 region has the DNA TGTGCCGGTACAGGAGAATGGAGCGGCTACACCTTC.

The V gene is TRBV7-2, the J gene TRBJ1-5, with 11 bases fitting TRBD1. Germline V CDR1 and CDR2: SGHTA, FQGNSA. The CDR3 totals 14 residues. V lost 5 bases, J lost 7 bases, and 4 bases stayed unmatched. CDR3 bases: TGTGCCAGCAGCCCGGACAGGGGGCGACAGCCCCAGCATTTT. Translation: CASSPDRGRQPQHF.

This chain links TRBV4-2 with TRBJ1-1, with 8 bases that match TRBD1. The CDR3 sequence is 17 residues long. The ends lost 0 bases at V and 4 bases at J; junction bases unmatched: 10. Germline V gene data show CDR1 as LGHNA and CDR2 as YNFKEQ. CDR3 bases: TGTGCCAGCAGCCAAGAGGGGCTGGACAGGGCGGCCACTGAAGCTTTCTTT. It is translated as CASSQEGLDRAATEAFF.

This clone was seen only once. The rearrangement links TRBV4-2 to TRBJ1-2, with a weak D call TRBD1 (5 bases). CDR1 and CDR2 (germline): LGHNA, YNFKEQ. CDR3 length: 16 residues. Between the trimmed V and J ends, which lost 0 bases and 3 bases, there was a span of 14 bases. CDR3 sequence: CASSQDFGGNDYGYTF. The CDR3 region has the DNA TGTGCCAGCAGCCAAGATTTCGGGGGGAATGACTATGGCTACACCTTC.

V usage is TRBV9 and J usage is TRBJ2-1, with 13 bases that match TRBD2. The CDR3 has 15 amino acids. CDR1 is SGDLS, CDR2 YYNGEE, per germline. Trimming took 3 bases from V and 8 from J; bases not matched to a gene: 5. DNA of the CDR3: TGTGCCAGCAGCGGAGGGGGACTAGCGGGACATGAGCAGTTCTTC. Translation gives CASSGGGLAGHEQFF.

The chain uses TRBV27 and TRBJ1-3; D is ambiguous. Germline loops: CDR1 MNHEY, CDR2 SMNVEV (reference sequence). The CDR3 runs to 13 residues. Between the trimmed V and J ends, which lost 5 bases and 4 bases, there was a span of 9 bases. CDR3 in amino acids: CASSPPHGNTIYF. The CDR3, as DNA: TGTGCCAGCAGTCCTCCACACGGAAACACCATATATTTT.

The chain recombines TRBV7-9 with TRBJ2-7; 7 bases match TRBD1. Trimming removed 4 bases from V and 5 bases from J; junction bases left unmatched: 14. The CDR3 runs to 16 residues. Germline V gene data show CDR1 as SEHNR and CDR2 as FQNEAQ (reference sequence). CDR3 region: CASSSPPGGRWDEQYF. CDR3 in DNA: TGTGCCAGCAGCTCCCCCCCAGGGGGACGCTGGGACGAGCAGTACTTC.

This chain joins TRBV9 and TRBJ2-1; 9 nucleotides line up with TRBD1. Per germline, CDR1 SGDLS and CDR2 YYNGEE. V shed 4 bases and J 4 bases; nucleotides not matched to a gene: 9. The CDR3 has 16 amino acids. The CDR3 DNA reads TGTGCCAGCAGCCCCCAGACAGGGGGTCTATACAATGAGCAGTTCTTC. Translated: CASSPQTGGLYNEQFF.

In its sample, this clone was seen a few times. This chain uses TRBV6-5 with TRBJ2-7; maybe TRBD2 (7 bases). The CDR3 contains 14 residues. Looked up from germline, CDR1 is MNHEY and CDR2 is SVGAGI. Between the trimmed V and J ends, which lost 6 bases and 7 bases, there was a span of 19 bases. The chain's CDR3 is CASSLAGATWEQYF. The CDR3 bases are TGTGCCAGCAGCCTCGCGGGGGCCACTTGGGAGCAGTACTTC.

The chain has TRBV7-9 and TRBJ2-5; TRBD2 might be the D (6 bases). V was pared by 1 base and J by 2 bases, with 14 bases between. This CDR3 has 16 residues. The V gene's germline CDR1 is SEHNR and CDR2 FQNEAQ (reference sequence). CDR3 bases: TGTGCCAGCAGCTTAGGTAACGGGACTCCGCAAGAGACCCAGTACTTC. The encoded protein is CASSLGNGTPQETQYF.